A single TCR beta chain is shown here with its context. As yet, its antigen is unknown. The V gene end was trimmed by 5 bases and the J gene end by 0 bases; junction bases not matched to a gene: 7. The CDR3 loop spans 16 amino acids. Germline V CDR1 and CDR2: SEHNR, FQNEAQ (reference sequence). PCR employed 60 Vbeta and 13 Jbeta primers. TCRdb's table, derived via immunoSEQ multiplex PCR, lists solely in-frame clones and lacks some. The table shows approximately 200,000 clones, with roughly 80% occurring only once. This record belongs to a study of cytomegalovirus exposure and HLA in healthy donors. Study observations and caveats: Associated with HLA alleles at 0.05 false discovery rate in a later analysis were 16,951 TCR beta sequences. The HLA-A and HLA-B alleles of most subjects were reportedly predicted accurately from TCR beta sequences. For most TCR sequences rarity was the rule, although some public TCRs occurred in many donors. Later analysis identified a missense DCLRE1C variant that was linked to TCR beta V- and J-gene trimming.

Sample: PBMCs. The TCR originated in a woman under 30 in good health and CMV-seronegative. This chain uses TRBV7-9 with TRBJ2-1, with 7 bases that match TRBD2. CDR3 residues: CASSPQGGSSYNEQFF. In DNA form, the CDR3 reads TGTGCCAGCAGCCCTCAGGGAGGGAGCTCCTACAATGAGCAGTTCTTC. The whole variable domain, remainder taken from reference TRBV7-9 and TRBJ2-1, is DTGVSQNPRHKITKRGQNVTFRCDPISEHNRLYWYRQTLGQGPEFLTYFQNEAQLEKSRLLSDRFSAERPKGSFSTLEIQRTEQGDSAMYLCASSPQGGSSYNEQFFGPGTRLTVL.